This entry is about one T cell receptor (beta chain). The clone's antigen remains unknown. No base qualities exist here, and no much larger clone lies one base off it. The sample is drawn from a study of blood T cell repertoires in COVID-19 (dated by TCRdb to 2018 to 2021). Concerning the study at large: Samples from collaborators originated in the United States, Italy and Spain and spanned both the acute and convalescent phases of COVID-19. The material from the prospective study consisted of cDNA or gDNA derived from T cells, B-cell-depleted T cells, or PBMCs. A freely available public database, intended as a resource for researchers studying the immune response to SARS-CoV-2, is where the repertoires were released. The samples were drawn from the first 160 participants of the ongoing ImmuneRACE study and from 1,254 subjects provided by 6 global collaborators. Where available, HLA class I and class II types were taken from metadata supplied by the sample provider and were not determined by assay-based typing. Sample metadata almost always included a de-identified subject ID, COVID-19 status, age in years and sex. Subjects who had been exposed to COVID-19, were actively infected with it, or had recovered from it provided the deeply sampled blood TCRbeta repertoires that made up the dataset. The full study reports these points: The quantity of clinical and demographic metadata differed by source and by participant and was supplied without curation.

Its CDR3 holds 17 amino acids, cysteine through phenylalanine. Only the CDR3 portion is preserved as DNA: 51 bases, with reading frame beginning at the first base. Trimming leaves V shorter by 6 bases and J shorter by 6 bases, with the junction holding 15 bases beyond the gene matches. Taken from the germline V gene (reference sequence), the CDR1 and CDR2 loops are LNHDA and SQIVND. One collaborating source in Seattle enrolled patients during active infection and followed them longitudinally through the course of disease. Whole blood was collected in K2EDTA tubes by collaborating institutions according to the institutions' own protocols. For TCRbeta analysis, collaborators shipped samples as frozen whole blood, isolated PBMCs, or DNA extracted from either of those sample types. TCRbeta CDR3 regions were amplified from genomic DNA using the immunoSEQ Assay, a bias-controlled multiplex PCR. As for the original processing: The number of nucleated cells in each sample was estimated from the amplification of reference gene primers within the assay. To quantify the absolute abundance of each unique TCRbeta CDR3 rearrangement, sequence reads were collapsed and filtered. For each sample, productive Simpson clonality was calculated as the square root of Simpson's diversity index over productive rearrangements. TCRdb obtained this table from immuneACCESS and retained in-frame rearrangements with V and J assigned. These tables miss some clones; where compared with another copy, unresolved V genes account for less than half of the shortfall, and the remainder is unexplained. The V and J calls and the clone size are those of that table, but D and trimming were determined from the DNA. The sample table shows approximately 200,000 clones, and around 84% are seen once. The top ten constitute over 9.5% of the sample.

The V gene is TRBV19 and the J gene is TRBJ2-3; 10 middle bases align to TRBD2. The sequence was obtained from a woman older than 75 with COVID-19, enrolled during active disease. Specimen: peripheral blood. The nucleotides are TGTGCCAGTAGGGTTCGGACTAGCGGTATGGCTTGGGATACGCAGTATTTT. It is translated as CASRVRTSGMAWDTQYF.